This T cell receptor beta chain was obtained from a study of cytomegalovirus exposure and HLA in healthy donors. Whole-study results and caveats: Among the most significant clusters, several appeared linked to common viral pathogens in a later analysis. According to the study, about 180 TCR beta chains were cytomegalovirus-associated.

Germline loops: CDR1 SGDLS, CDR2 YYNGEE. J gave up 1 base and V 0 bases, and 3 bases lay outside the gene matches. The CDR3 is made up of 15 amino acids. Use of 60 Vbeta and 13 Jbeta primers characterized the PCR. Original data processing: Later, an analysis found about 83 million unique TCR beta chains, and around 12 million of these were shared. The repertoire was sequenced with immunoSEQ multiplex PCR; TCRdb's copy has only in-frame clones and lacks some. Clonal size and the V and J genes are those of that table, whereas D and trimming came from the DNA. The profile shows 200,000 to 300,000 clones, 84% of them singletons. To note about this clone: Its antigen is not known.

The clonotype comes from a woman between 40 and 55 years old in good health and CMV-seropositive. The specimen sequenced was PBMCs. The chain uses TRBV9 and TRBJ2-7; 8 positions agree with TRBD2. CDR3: CASSVASGGSYEQYF. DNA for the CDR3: TGTGCCAGCAGCGTAGCTTCGGGAGGGTCCTACGAGCAGTACTTC. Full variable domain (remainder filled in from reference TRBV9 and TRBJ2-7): DSGVTQTPKHLITATGQRVTLRCSPRSGDLSVYWYQQSLDQGLQFLIQYYNGEERAKGNILERFSAQQFPDLHSELNLSSLELGDSALYFCASSVASGGSYEQYFGPGTRLTVT.